The 27 T cell receptor beta chains reported below all come from one sample, sequenced in a study of human T cells and chemical hapten exposure. MiXCR, applied by TCRdb to the RACE reads, yields one record per CDR3 protein. The table lists 380,000 or so distinct CDR3 sequences, 5.5% of them singletons. Specified time point: pre-sensitization, week 0. Treatment indicated: therapeutic diphenylcyclopropenone sensitization with weekly scalp DPC. The sample was whole blood, taken in connection with sensitization to the hapten diphenylcyclopropenone (DPC). Receptor source: a woman aged 18-35 years with alopecia areata. Some clones in this sample may be carry-over from other donors' samples.

The gene calls are TRBV6-5 and TRBJ1-1, with D possibly TRBD1 on 5 matching bases. The CDR3 has 13 residues. The V end lost 3 bases, the J end lost 5 bases, and 10 bases lay between the germline ends. Germline assignment: CDR1 MNHEY and CDR2 SVGAGI. CDR3 sequence: CASSYAGWTEAFF. The CDR3 DNA is TGTGCCAGCAGTTATGCAGGGTGGACTGAAGCTTTCTTT.

V and J are TRBV7-2 and TRBJ1-5; D is undetermined. The CDR3 has 14 amino acids. Trimming pared 5 bases from V and 3 bases from J, leaving 11 bases between. Germline V gene sequence: CDR1 SGHTA, CDR2 FQGNSA. CDR3 sequence: CASSLLLPNQPQHF. The CDR3 region has the DNA TGTGCCAGCAGCCTCCTTCTTCCCAATCAGCCCCAGCATTTT.

This clonotype was detected many times. The genes are TRBV6-2 or TRBV6-3 and TRBJ2-4; D gene uncertain. Per the germline V gene, CDR1 is MNHEY and CDR2 is SVGEGT. The CDR3 spans 11 residues. V was cut by 7 bases and J by 3 bases, with 4 bases left in between. In nucleotides, the CDR3 is TGTGCCAGCACCTTCAAAAACATTCAGTACTTC. This codes for CASTFKNIQYF.

The chain joins TRBV2 to TRBJ1-4; a weak D match, TRBD1 (6 bases). This CDR3 region has 15 residues. Per germline, CDR1 SNHLY and CDR2 FYNNEI. The V and J ends lost 6 bases and 8 bases respectively, with 19 bases between them. CDR3 sequence (DNA): TGTGCCAGCAGCGGGAACAGGGCGGCAGGGGAAAAACTGTTTTTT. This translates into CASSGNRAAGEKLFF. Complete variable domain (other parts from reference TRBV2 and TRBJ1-4): EPEVTQTPSHQVTQMGQEVILRCVPISNHLYFYWYRQILGQKVEFLVSFYNNEISEKSEIFDDQFSVERPDGSNFTLKIRSTKLEDSAMYFCASSGNRAAGEKLFFGSGTQLSVL.

The chain is built from TRBV7-9 and TRBJ1-4, with D hard to call. This CDR3 spans 16 amino acids. Trimming left V 5 bases short and J 0 bases short, with 13 bases between. From germline, CDR1 is SEHNR and CDR2 FQNEAQ (reference sequence). CDR3: CASSPLKLATNEKLFF. As DNA, the CDR3 is TGTGCCAGCAGCCCGTTAAAACTTGCAACTAATGAAAAACTGTTTTTT.

In its sample, this clonotype was seen many times. This rearrangement joins TRBV4-1 to TRBJ2-5, with a tentative D call TRBD2 (6 bases). The germline CDR1 and CDR2 sequences are MGHRA and YSYEKL. Trimming took off 5 bases at V and 9 bases at J, with 16 bases between the two ends. The CDR3 spans 13 residues. The CDR3 nucleotides are TGCGCCAGCAGCACCCAGGAGGGTGGAGCCCAGTACTTC. It specifies CASSTQEGGAQYF.

Many counts were recorded for this clonotype. This sequence joins TRBV7-6 and TRBJ1-5; D gene uncertain. Germline lookup yields CDR1 SGHVS and CDR2 FNYEAQ. This CDR3 is 15 amino acids long. V lost 6 bases and J lost 0, with 12 bases in between. CDR3 protein: CASRAGSNSNQPQHF. The CDR3, as DNA: TGTGCCAGCAGGGCCGGGTCGAATAGCAATCAGCCCCAGCATTTT.

This clonotype was seen only a few times. The V call is TRBV28, the J call TRBJ2-7; D is unresolved. The ends were cut back, 6 bases at V and 7 bases at J, with 10 bases in the middle. Germline values: CDR1 MDHEN, CDR2 SYDVKM. The CDR3 is made up of 11 amino acids. The CDR3: CASRKSWEQYF. The DNA for the CDR3 is TGTGCCAGCAGAAAATCGTGGGAGCAGTACTTC.

This clonotype has only a few counts. This rearrangement joins TRBV5-1 to TRBJ1-6; D is perhaps TRBD1 (5 bases). Germline values: CDR1 SGHRS, CDR2 YFSETQ. This CDR3 comprises 14 residues. Trimming stripped 1 base from V and 7 bases from J, with 9 bases between. CDR3 coding DNA: TGCGCCAGCAGCTTGACGACAGAGAATTCACCCCTCCACTTT. It translates to CASSLTTENSPLHF.

The genes are TRBV7-2 and TRBJ1-1, with D possibly TRBD1 on 6 matching bases. The germline gives CDR1 SGHTA, CDR2 FQGNSA. V dropped 1 base and J dropped 3 bases, with 12 bases sitting between them. The CDR3 consists of 15 residues. Here the CDR3 reads CASSLVQGLDTEAFF. CDR3 coding DNA: TGTGCCAGCAGCTTAGTACAGGGCCTCGACACTGAAGCTTTCTTT.

This clonotype showed up many times. The chain combines TRBV6-2 or TRBV6-3 with TRBJ2-1; 11 bases agree with TRBD2. V shed 0 bases and J 7 bases; nucleotides not matched to a gene: 2. Germline values: CDR1 MNHEY, CDR2 SVGEGT. The CDR3 length is 15 residues. CDR3 protein: CASSYSRLAGNEQFF. CDR3 DNA sequence: TGTGCCAGCAGTTACTCGAGACTAGCGGGGAATGAGCAGTTCTTC.

The V and J genes are TRBV25-1 and TRBJ2-3, with TRBD1 identical over 7 bases. The CDR3 has 13 amino acids. CDR1 and CDR2 from the germline V gene are MGHDK and SYGVNS. V shed 6 bases and J 4 bases; nucleotides not matched to a gene: 4. The CDR3 is CASRKQGSDTQYF. The DNA for the CDR3 is TGTGCCAGCAGAAAACAGGGGTCAGATACGCAGTATTTT.

This clonotype has a count of ten or more. This rearrangement joins TRBV6-6 to TRBJ1-5; TRBD1 matches at 7 bases. From germline, CDR1 is MNHNY and CDR2 SVGAGI (reference sequence). The ends lost 2 bases at V and 1 base at J; junction bases unmatched: 8. This CDR3 has 17 residues. Here the CDR3 DNA reads TGTGCCAGCAGTTACCGGGGAGGGACAGCCAGCAATCAGCCCCAGCATTTT. Its protein is CASSYRGGTASNQPQHF.

This clonotype was detected a few times. The chain combines TRBV7-6 with TRBJ1-4; maybe TRBD1 (5 bases). The CDR3 has 15 residues. Trimming pared 1 base from V and 8 bases from J, leaving 14 bases between. In germline, CDR1 is SGHVS, CDR2 FNYEAQ. This CDR3 is CASSLGFQRGEKLFF. In DNA, the CDR3 is TGTGCCAGCAGCTTAGGCTTCCAGAGGGGCGAAAAACTGTTTTTT.

The genes are TRBV11-2 and TRBJ2-1; no clear D. The length of the CDR3 is 16 residues. The V end lost 5 bases, the J end lost 8 bases, and 22 bases lay between the germline ends. Germline V CDR1 and CDR2: SGHAT, FQNNGV. The CDR3 sequence is CASSPAAWGNGDEQFF. In DNA, the CDR3 is TGTGCCAGCAGCCCGGCTGCTTGGGGAAATGGAGATGAGCAGTTCTTC.

This clonotype was observed a few times. V gene TRBV12-3 or TRBV12-4 combines with J gene TRBJ2-2; D is undetermined. The CDR3 has 13 residues. V was pared by 1 base and J by 6 bases, with 6 bases between. The CDR3 DNA reads as TGTGCCAGCAGTTTAGAGAATCCCGGGGAGCTGTTTTTT. Its translation is CASSLENPGELFF.

The chain uses TRBV7-9 and TRBJ2-2; D not resolved. V lost 8 bases and J lost 6, with 16 bases in between. The V gene's germline CDR1 is SEHNR and CDR2 FQNEAQ (reference sequence). The CDR3 covers 14 residues. CDR3 DNA sequence: TGTGCCAGCGCATCCCCCACGAGTGCCGGGGAGCTGTTTTTT. This encodes CASASPTSAGELFF.

The gene calls are TRBV6-5 and TRBJ2-3; D may be TRBD1 (5 bases). Germline CDR1 and CDR2: MNHEY and SVGAGI. Trimming shortened V by 0 bases and J by 4 bases, and 17 bases separated the two germline ends. The CDR3 runs to 17 residues. CDR3 in DNA: TGTGCCAGCAGTTACTCGAAAGACAGCCAAGGGGCAGATACGCAGTATTTT. Translating it yields CASSYSKDSQGADTQYF.

This clonotype has a handful of counts. The chain joins TRBV5-1 to TRBJ1-1; perhaps TRBD1 as D (6 bases). The CDR3 contains 16 residues. Germline V lookup: CDR1 SGHRS, CDR2 YFSETQ. Trimming left V 0 bases short and J 3 bases short, with 15 bases between. The chain's CDR3 is CASSLARGSGYTEAFF. DNA for the CDR3: TGCGCCAGCAGCTTGGCCAGGGGTTCGGGTTACACTGAAGCTTTCTTT.

The chain combines TRBV7-3 with TRBJ1-2, with 9 bases lining up with TRBD1. The CDR3 sequence is 14 residues long. Looked up from germline, CDR1 is SGHTA and CDR2 is FQGTGA. The trim removed 5 bases at V and 5 bases at J, leaving 6 bases unmatched. The CDR3 DNA reads TGTGCCAGCAGCCTGGACAGGGGATATTATGGCTACACCTTC. It is translated as CASSLDRGYYGYTF.

This clonotype has a handful of counts. This chain links TRBV5-6 with TRBJ1-2, with TRBD1 matching 9 bases. The germline V gene encodes CDR1 SGHDT and CDR2 YYEEEE. The ends lost 7 bases at V and 5 bases at J; junction bases unmatched: 9. The CDR3 is 14 residues long. CDR3 sequence: CASGRTGEIYGYTF. CDR3 nucleotides: TGTGCCAGCGGACGGACAGGGGAGATATATGGCTACACCTTC. The full variable domain, rest sourced from reference TRBV5-6 and TRBJ1-2, is DAGVTQSPTHLIKTRGQQVTLRCSPKSGHDTVSWYQQALGQGPQFIFQYYEEEERQRGNFPDRFSGHQFPNYSSELNVNALLLGDSALYLCASGRTGEIYGYTFGSGTRLTVV.

At least ten counts were recorded for this clonotype. The chain joins TRBV3-1 to TRBJ1-2; 7 bases map to TRBD1. Trimming took 3 bases from V and 7 from J; bases not matched to a gene: 11. Germline V CDR1 and CDR2: LGHDT, YNNKEL (reference sequence). The CDR3 totals 15 residues. The CDR3 bases are TGTGCCAGCAGCCAGCGACAGGGACTATCCTCTGGCTACACCTTC. This encodes CASSQRQGLSSGYTF.

This clonotype has only a few counts. A much larger clonotype is one base distant, so this may be a read error. The rearrangement links TRBV6-2 or TRBV6-3 to TRBJ2-2, with a tentative D call TRBD1 (6 bases). V shed 5 bases and J shed 4 bases, with 14 bases lying between them. The CDR3 is 15 amino acids. The germline gives CDR1 MNHEY, CDR2 SVGEGT. CDR3 in amino acids: CASSNRARGTGELFF. The DNA of the CDR3 is TGTGCCAGCAGTAACAGGGCGCGTGGCACCGGGGAGCTGTTTTTT.

This clonotype showed up many times. The V call is TRBV27, the J call TRBJ1-6; tentatively, D is TRBD1 (5 bases). With 4 bases removed from V and 3 bases from J, the gap between germline ends came to 10 bases. Germline CDR1 MNHEY, CDR2 SMNVEV (reference sequence). This CDR3 region has 15 residues. The CDR3: CASSWSGNYNSPLHF. CDR3 sequence (DNA): TGTGCCAGCAGTTGGTCAGGGAACTATAATTCACCCCTCCACTTT.

This clonotype was seen only a few times. This sequence joins TRBV7-6 and TRBJ2-3, with no clear D. The CDR3 has 15 amino acids. The germline V and J ends were trimmed by 3 bases and 0 bases, with 10 bases remaining between them. The germline CDR1 and CDR2 sequences are SGHVS and FNYEAQ. CDR3 in DNA: TGTGCCAGCAGCTTTAAAGGAACTAGCACAGATACGCAGTATTTT. Encoded protein: CASSFKGTSTDTQYF.

This clonotype was observed at least ten times. The rearrangement links TRBV27 to TRBJ2-4; D tentatively reads TRBD1 or TRBD2 (6 bases each). Trimming took 8 bases from V and 3 from J, leaving 29 bases between them. The germline gives CDR1 MNHEY, CDR2 SMNVEV (reference sequence). The CDR3 runs 19 residues. In nucleotides, the CDR3 is TGTGCCAGCGGCCTACGGGGGACATCCCCGAGGTTTGGCAAAAACATTCAGTACTTC. This gives the protein CASGLRGTSPRFGKNIQYF.

This clonotype has just a few counts. CDR3 protein: CSVGEGNQPQHF. The CDR3 DNA follows: TGCAGCGTTGGAGAGGGCAATCAGCCCCAGCATTTT. The chain carries TRBV29-1 and TRBJ1-5; D call uncertain. V shed 4 bases and J shed 2 bases, with 6 bases lying between them. The CDR3 extends over 12 amino acids. Germline V gene sequence: CDR1 SQVTM, CDR2 ANQGSEA.